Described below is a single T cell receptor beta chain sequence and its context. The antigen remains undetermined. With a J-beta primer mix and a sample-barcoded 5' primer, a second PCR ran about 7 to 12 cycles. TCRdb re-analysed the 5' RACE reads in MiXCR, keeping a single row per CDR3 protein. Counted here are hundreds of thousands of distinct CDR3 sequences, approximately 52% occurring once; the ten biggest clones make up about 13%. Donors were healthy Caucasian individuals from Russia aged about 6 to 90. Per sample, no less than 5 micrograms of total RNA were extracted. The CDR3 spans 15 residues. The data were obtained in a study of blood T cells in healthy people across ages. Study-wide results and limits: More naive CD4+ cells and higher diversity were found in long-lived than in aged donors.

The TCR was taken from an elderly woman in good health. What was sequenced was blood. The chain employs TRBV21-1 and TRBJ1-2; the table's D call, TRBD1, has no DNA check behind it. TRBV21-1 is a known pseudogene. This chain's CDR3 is CASSKRGQSGYGYTF. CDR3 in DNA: TGTGCCAGCAGCAAAAGGGGACAGTCTGGGTATGGCTACACCTTC.